The 21 T cell receptor beta chains presented below share a single source sample, sequenced in a study of blood T cell repertoires in COVID-19. Libraries were prepared by immunoSEQ multiplex PCR; TCRdb keeps only in-frame clonotypes and omits some of them. Among roughly 61,000 clones listed, around 65% were seen once. Material for sequencing was PBMCs or T cells enriched from blood (not recorded which). The receptor set was obtained from a woman aged 55-75 years who had been exposed to COVID-19.

The J gene is TRBJ2-7, the V gene TRBV29-1, with TRBD1 matching 11 bases. CDR1 and CDR2 (germline): SQVTM, ANQGSEA. The CDR3 runs to 14 residues. This CDR3 reads CWVVVGDRGYEQYF. CDR3 DNA: TGCTGGGTTGTGGTTGGGGACAGGGGGTACGAGCAGTACTTC.

The CDR3 bases are TGTGCCAGCAGCCCGCGGCCGAGCTATGGCTACACCTTC. This translates into CASSPRPSYGYTF. This sequence joins TRBV6-2 or TRBV6-3 and TRBJ1-2; D not certain. The CDR3 is 13 amino acids. CDR1 is MNHEY and CDR2 is SVGEGT in the germline V gene. Trimming shortened V by 6 bases and J by 4 bases, and 12 bases separated the two germline ends.

The chain links TRBV5-1 to TRBJ2-1; 7 bases are a match to TRBD1. The germline gives CDR1 SGHRS, CDR2 YFSETQ. This CDR3 has 16 residues. Trimming took 0 bases from V and 2 from J; bases not matched to a gene: 5. The CDR3 region has the DNA TGCGCCAGCAGCTTGGGGGGACAGTATACCTACAATGAGCAGTTCTTC. Translating gives CASSLGGQYTYNEQFF.

A few counts support this clone. The chain is built from TRBV7-2 and TRBJ2-2, with TRBD2 identical over 12 bases. The germline V gene encodes CDR1 SGHTA and CDR2 FQGNSA. The CDR3 runs to 17 residues. J gave up 5 bases and V 7 bases, and 11 bases lay outside the gene matches. The CDR3 bases are TGTGCCAGCACCCCGGGACTAGCGGGTTGGGATACCGGGGAGCTGTTTTTT. Protein: CASTPGLAGWDTGELFF.

This clone has a handful of counts. The chain couples TRBV7-2 to TRBJ2-1; 9 bases line up with TRBD2. Germline V gene lookup returns CDR1 SGHTA and CDR2 FQGNSA. Trimming took 5 bases from V and 10 from J; bases not matched to a gene: 12. CDR3 length: 15 residues. The DNA for the CDR3 is TGTGCCAGCAGCCCTCTAGCGGGAAGGGTAGGGGAGCAGTTCTTC. This sequence encodes CASSPLAGRVGEQFF.

This chain uses TRBV29-1 with TRBJ2-7, with 9 bases fitting TRBD2. The CDR3 totals 14 residues. V lost 4 bases to trimming and J lost 4 bases; unmatched junction nucleotides: 8. Germline CDR1 is SQVTM and CDR2 is ANQGSEA. Here the CDR3 DNA reads TGCAGCGTTGTTAGTGCTAGCGGGAATTACGAGCAGTACTTC. It yields the protein CSVVSASGNYEQYF.

The rearrangement joins TRBV9 to TRBJ2-7; 7 bases align to TRBD1. Germline lookup yields CDR1 SGDLS and CDR2 YYNGEE. The CDR3 is made up of 15 amino acids. Trimming cost V 2 bases and J 2 bases; bases outside gene matches: 7. CDR3 nucleotide sequence: TGTGCCAGCAGCGTTAAGACAGGGAGCGCCTACGAGCAGTACTTC. Encoded protein: CASSVKTGSAYEQYF.

This sequence joins TRBV6-5 and TRBJ2-2, with 14 bases lining up with TRBD2. The junction had 6 bases not matched to a gene; V was cut back by 6 bases and J by 9 bases. Per germline, CDR1 MNHEY and CDR2 SVGAGI. The CDR3 covers 15 residues. The CDR3 DNA sequence: TGTGCCAGCAGAACACGGACTAGCGGGAGGAGGGAGCTGTTTTTT. This codes for CASRTRTSGRRELFF.

The genes are TRBV27 and TRBJ2-1, with D possibly TRBD2 on 6 matching bases. V lost 5 bases and J 5 bases, leaving 13 bases between the germline ends. Germline V CDR1 and CDR2: MNHEY, SMNVEV (reference sequence). The CDR3 totals 14 residues. In DNA, the CDR3 is TGTGCCAGCAGTCCCCCCGGCGGGAACAATGAGCAGTTCTTC. This gives the protein CASSPPGGNNEQFF.

The CDR3 region is CASSLIRDRGPGAFF. CDR3 sequence (DNA): TGTGCCAGCAGTTTAATTCGTGACAGGGGGCCGGGAGCTTTCTTT. V usage is TRBV28 and J usage is TRBJ1-1; TRBD1 matches at 10 bases. This CDR3 spans 15 amino acids. J lost 10 bases, V lost 2 bases, and 10 bases had no gene match. The V gene's germline CDR1 is MDHEN and CDR2 SYDVKM. Using reference TRBV28 and TRBJ1-1 for the parts outside the CDR3, the full variable domain is DVKVTQSSRYLVKRTGEKVFLECVQDMDHENMFWYRQDPGLGLRLIYFSYDVKMKEKGDIPEGYSVSREKKERFSLILESASTNQTSMYLCASSLIRDRGPGAFFGQGTRLTVV.

The count of this clone is one. This chain uses TRBV6-5 with TRBJ1-5, with 8 nucleotides matching TRBD1. This CDR3 spans 13 amino acids. CDR1 and CDR2 (germline): MNHEY, SVGAGI. The V gene end was trimmed by 5 bases and the J gene end by 5 bases; junction bases not matched to a gene: 2. CDR3 protein: CASSTGGYQPQHF. The CDR3 region has the DNA TGTGCCAGCAGTACAGGGGGGTATCAGCCCCAGCATTTT.

This clone was counted many times. The chain employs TRBV5-1 and TRBJ2-1; 9 bases align to TRBD1. The CDR3 is 15 residues long. Per germline, CDR1 SGHRS and CDR2 YFSETQ. V gave up 0 bases and J gave up 6 bases; unmatched junction bases: 4. The CDR3 here is CASSLAGTGSNEQFF. In nucleotides, the CDR3 is TGCGCCAGCAGCTTGGCCGGGACAGGGTCCAATGAGCAGTTCTTC.

CDR3 amino acids: CASSRADRVGQPQHF. CDR3 nucleotides: TGTGCCAGCAGTCGGGCGGACAGGGTGGGACAGCCCCAGCATTTT. V and J are TRBV28 and TRBJ1-5, with 8 positions matching TRBD1. Per germline, CDR1 MDHEN and CDR2 SYDVKM. This CDR3 comprises 15 residues. The V gene end was trimmed by 5 bases and the J gene end by 7 bases; junction bases not matched to a gene: 10.

The chain carries TRBV7-2 and TRBJ2-5, with TRBD2 matching 7 bases. There are 15 residues in the CDR3. The J segment lost 5 bases and the V segment lost 3 bases, leaving 9 bases of the junction unmatched. Germline values: CDR1 SGHTA, CDR2 FQGNSA. CDR3 region: CASSFGWEGLETQYF. CDR3 coding DNA: TGTGCCAGCAGCTTTGGATGGGAGGGCCTCGAGACCCAGTACTTC.

Here the CDR3 DNA reads TGTGCCAGCAGCACGAGCCTTATGAACACCGGGGAGCTGTTTTTT. It translates to CASSTSLMNTGELFF. The chain carries TRBV27 and TRBJ2-2; no reliable D call. V lost 6 bases, J lost 1 base, and 12 bases lay in between. Looked up from germline, CDR1 is MNHEY and CDR2 is SMNVEV (reference sequence). The CDR3 length is 15 residues.

The chain has TRBV6-2 or TRBV6-3 and TRBJ2-3, with D possibly TRBD2 on 6 matching bases. The V gene lost 1 base and the J gene lost 1 base, with 9 bases spanning the gap. The germline V gene encodes CDR1 MNHEY and CDR2 SVGEGT. This CDR3 region has 15 residues. DNA for the CDR3: TGTGCCAGCAGTTACTGGCGGGACGGCACAGATACGCAGTATTTT. This translates into CASSYWRDGTDTQYF.

The V and J genes are TRBV19 and TRBJ2-7; D is unresolved. The V gene lost 5 bases and the J gene lost 0 bases, with 11 bases spanning the gap. Germline CDR1 is LNHDA and CDR2 is SQIVND (reference sequence). The CDR3 length is 14 residues. CDR3 sequence: CASSLTSSSYEQYF. Here the CDR3 DNA reads TGTGCCAGTAGTTTGACATCGAGCTCCTACGAGCAGTACTTC.

This chain connects TRBV11-2 to TRBJ2-3, with 8 nucleotides matching TRBD2. Germline V CDR1 and CDR2: SGHAT, FQNNGV. This CDR3 has 16 amino acids. V lost 0 bases to trimming and J lost 7 bases; unmatched junction nucleotides: 9. The CDR3 spells CASSLDPGTSKNTQYF. CDR3 bases: TGTGCCAGCAGCTTAGATCCCGGGACTAGTAAGAATACGCAGTATTTT.

This clone counts as medium-sized (0.01 to 0.1%). The chain joins TRBV29-1 to TRBJ2-3; 13 bases match TRBD2. The germline V gene has CDR1 SQVTM and CDR2 ANQGSEA. The CDR3 sequence is 15 residues long. Trimming cost V 5 bases and J 4 bases; bases outside gene matches: 6. As DNA, the CDR3 is TGCAGCGTTCTCCGGACTAGCGGGAGAGCAGATACGCAGTATTTT. It encodes CSVLRTSGRADTQYF.

This sequence joins TRBV6-1 and TRBJ2-1; D gene unclear. The CDR3 runs to 11 residues. The V gene's germline CDR1 is MNHNS and CDR2 SASEGT. V was clipped by 3 bases and J by 7 bases, with 4 bases between them. CDR3 sequence reads: CASSDRNEQFF. CDR3 bases: TGTGCCAGCAGTGACCGTAATGAGCAGTTCTTC.

The chain couples TRBV9 to TRBJ2-3; D is unclear. The CDR3 is made up of 14 amino acids. Per the germline V gene, CDR1 is SGDLS and CDR2 is YYNGEE. V dropped 0 bases and J dropped 1 base, with 6 bases sitting between them. CDR3 loop: CASSVDPGTDTQYF. In nucleotides, the CDR3 is TGTGCCAGCAGCGTAGACCCGGGCACAGATACGCAGTATTTT.